This T cell receptor (beta chain) comes out of a study of cytomegalovirus exposure and HLA in healthy donors. Whole-study results and caveats: TCR beta sequences reportedly predicted most subjects' HLA-A and HLA-B alleles accurately. Later analysis demonstrated an association between a missense DCLRE1C variant and TCR beta V- and J-gene trimming. TCR beta chains associated with HLA were, in a later analysis, more clonally expanded than equally common others. Associated with cytomegalovirus, according to the listing, were 150 to 200 TCR beta chains.

Turning to this clone: The target antigen is unknown.

The primer mix had 60 Vbeta and 13 Jbeta primers. Clones were sequenced by immunoSEQ multiplex PCR, and TCRdb holds only the in-frame ones, with some missing. The sample lists 130,000 or so clones; approximately 80% were seen once. Germline CDR1 reads SNHLY; CDR2 reads FYNNEI. This CDR3 spans 18 amino acids. Trimming cost V 4 bases and J 2 bases; bases outside gene matches: 17. The chain couples TRBV2 to TRBJ2-7; 7 bases are shared with TRBD2. The sequence came from a young woman in good health and CMV-seronegative. Source material: PBMCs. This chain's CDR3 is CASSARTSNLFLPYEQYF. DNA for the CDR3: TGTGCCAGCAGTGCTCGGACTAGTAATTTGTTTCTGCCCTACGAGCAGTACTTC.